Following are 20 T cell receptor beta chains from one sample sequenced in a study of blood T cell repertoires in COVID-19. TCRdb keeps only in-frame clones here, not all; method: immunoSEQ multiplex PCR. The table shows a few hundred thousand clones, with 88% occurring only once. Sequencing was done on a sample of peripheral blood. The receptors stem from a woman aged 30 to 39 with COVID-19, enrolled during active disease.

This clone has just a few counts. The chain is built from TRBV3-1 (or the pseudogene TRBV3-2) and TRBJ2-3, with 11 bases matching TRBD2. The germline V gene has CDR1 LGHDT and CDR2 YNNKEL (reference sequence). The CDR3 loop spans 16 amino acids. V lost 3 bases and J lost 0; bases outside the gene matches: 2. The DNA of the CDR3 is TGTGCCAGCAGCCAGACTAGCGGGGATAGCACAGATACGCAGTATTTT. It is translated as CASSQTSGDSTDTQYF.

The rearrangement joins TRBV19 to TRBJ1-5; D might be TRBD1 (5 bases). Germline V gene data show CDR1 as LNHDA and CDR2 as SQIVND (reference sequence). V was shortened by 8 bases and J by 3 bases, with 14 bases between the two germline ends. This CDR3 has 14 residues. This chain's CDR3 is CASLEAGLNQPQHF. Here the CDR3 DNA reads TGTGCCAGTCTTGAGGCGGGGCTCAATCAGCCCCAGCATTTT.

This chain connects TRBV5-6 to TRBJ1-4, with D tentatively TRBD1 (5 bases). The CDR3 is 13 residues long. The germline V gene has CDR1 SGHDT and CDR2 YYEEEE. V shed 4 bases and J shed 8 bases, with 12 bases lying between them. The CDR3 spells CASSTPGEEKLFF. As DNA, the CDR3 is TGTGCCAGCAGCACACCGGGGGAGGAAAAACTGTTTTTT.

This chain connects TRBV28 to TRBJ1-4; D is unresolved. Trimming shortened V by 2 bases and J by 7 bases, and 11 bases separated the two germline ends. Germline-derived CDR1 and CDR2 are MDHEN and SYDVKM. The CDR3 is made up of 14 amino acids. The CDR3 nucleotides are TGTGCCAGCAGTTTAGGAGGCTCGGGTGAAAAACTGTTTTTT. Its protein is CASSLGGSGEKLFF.

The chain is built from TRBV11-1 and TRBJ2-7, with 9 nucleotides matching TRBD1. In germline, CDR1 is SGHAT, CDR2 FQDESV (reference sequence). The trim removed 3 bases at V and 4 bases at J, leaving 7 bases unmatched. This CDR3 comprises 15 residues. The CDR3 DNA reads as TGTGCCAGCAGCTTCACCGGGACAGGGCTTTACGAGCAGTACTTC. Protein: CASSFTGTGLYEQYF.

As DNA, the CDR3 is TGTGCCAGCAGCTTAGGGGCGGGAGGAGCAGATACGCAGTATTTT. Amino acids: CASSLGAGGADTQYF. The chain uses TRBV11-2 and TRBJ2-3; 8 bases agree with TRBD2. The CDR3 spans 15 residues. V was clipped by 1 base and J by 4 bases; unmatched bases: 4. Germline V CDR1 and CDR2: SGHAT, FQNNGV.

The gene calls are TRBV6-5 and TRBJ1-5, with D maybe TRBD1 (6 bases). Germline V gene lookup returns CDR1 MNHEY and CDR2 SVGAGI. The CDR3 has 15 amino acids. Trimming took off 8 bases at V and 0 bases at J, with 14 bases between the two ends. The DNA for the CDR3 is TGTGCCAGCTGCCTCGGGACATTTAGCAATCAGCCCCAGCATTTT. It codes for CASCLGTFSNQPQHF.

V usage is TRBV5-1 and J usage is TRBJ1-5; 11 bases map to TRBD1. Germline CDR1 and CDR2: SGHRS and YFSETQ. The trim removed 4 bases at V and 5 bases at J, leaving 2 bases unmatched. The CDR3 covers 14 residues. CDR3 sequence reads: CASSLGQGDQPQHF. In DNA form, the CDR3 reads TGCGCCAGCAGCCTGGGACAGGGGGATCAGCCCCAGCATTTT.

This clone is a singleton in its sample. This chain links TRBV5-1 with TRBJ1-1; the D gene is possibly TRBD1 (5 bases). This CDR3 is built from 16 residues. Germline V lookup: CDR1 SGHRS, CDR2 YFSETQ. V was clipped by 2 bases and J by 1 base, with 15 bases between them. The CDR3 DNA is TGCGCCAGCAGCTTCCGGTCCAGGGTTTCGAACACTGAAGCTTTCTTT. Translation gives CASSFRSRVSNTEAFF.

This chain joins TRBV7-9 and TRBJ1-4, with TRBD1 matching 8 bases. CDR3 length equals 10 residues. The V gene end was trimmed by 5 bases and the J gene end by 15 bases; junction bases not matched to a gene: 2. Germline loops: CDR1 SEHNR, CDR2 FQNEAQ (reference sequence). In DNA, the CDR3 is TGTGCCAGCAGCGGACAGGGATTGTTTTTT. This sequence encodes CASSGQGLFF.

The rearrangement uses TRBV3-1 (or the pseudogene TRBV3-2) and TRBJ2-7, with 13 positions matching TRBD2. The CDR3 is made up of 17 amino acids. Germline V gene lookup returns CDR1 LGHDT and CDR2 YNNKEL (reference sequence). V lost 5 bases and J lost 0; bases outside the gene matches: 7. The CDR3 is CASSGLAGERGSYEQYF. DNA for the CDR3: TGTGCCAGCAGCGGACTAGCGGGAGAGAGGGGCTCCTACGAGCAGTACTTC.

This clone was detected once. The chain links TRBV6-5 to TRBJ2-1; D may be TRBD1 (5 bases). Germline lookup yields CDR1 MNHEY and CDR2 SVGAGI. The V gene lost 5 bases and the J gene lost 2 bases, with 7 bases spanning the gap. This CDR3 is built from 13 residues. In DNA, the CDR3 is TGTGCCAGCAGTAGACAGACCTACAATGAGCAGTTCTTC. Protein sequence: CASSRQTYNEQFF.

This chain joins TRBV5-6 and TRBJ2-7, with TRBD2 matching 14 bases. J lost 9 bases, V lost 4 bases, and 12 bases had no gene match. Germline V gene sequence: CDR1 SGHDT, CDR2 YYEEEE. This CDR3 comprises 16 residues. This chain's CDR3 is CASSRPGTSGSRGQYF. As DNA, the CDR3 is TGTGCCAGCAGCCGCCCTGGGACTAGCGGGAGCAGGGGGCAGTACTTC.

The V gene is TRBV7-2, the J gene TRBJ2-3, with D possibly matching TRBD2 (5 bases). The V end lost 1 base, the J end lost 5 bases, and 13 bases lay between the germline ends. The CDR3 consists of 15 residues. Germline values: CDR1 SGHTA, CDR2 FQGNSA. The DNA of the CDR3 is TGTGCCAGCAGCTTAGTCCCGGGATTGGGAGATACGCAGTATTTT. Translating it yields CASSLVPGLGDTQYF.

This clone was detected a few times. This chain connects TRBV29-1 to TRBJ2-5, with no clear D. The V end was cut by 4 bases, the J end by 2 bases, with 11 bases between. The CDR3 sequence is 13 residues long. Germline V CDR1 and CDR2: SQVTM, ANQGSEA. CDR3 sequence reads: CSVAVILQETQYF. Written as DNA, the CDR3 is TGCAGCGTTGCCGTGATCCTACAAGAGACCCAGTACTTC.

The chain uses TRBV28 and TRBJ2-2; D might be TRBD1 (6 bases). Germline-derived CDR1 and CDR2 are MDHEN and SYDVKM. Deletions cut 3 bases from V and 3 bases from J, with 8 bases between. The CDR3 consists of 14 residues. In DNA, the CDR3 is TGTGCCAGCAGTTTCACAGGGTACACCGGGGAGCTGTTTTTT. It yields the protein CASSFTGYTGELFF. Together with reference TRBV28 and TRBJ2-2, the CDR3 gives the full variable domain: DVKVTQSSRYLVKRTGEKVFLECVQDMDHENMFWYRQDPGLGLRLIYFSYDVKMKEKGDIPEGYSVSREKKERFSLILESASTNQTSMYLCASSFTGYTGELFFGEGSRLTVL.

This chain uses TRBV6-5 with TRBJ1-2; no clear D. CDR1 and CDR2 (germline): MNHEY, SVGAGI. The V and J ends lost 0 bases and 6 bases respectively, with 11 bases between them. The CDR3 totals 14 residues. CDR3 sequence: CASSYSRSGNGYTF. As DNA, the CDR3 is TGTGCCAGCAGTTACTCGAGGTCGGGGAATGGCTACACCTTC.

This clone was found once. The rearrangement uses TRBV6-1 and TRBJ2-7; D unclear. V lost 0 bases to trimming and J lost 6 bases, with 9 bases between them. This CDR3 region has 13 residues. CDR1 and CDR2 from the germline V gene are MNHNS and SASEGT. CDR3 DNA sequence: TGTGCCAGCAGTGAAGCTGGAGCGAGCGAGCAGTACTTC. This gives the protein CASSEAGASEQYF.

The CDR3 bases are TGTGCCAGTAGTGCCCAGGGGTTGCGCAATCAGCCCCAGCATTTT. Encoded protein: CASSAQGLRNQPQHF. The V and J genes are TRBV19 and TRBJ1-5, with D tentatively TRBD1 (6 bases). The CDR3 has 15 residues. With 5 bases removed from V and 2 bases from J, the gap between germline ends came to 13 bases. Germline-derived CDR1 and CDR2 are LNHDA and SQIVND (reference sequence).

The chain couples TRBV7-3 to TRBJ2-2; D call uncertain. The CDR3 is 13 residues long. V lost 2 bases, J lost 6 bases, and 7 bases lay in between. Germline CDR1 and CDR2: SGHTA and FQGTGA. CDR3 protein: CASSLVAPGELFF. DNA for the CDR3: TGTGCCAGCAGCTTAGTGGCACCCGGGGAGCTGTTTTTT. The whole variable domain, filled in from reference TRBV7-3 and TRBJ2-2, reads GAGVSQTPSNKVTEKGKYVELRCDPISGHTALYWYRQSLGQGPEFLIYFQGTGAADDSGLPNDRFFAVRPEGSVSTLKIQRTERGDSAVYLCASSLVAPGELFFGEGSRLTVL.